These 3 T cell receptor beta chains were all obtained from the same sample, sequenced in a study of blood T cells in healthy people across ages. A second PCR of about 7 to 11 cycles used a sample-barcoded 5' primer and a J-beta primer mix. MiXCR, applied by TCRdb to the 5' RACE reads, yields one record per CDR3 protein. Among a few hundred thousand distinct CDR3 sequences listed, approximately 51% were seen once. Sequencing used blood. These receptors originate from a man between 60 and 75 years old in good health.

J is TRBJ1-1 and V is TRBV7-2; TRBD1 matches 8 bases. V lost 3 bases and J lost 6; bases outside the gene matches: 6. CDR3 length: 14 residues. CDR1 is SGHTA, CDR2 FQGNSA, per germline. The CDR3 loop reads CASSFIRGHPEAFF. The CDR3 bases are TGTGCCAGCAGCTTTATCAGGGGGCACCCTGAAGCTTTCTTT.

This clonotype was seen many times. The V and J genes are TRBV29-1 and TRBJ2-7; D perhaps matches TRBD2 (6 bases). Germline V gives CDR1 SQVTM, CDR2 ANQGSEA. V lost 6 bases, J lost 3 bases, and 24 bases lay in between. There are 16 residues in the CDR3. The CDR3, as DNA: TGCAGCGTCCGAGGAGGGTCGTCCAGATCAGGCTACGAGCAGTACTTC. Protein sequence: CSVRGGSSRSGYEQYF.

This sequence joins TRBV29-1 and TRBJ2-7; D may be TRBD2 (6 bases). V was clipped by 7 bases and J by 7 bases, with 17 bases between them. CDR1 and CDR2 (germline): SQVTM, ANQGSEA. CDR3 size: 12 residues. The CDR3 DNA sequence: TGCAGCGAGACTAGGAGAACCAATGAGCAGTACTTC. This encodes CSETRRTNEQYF.